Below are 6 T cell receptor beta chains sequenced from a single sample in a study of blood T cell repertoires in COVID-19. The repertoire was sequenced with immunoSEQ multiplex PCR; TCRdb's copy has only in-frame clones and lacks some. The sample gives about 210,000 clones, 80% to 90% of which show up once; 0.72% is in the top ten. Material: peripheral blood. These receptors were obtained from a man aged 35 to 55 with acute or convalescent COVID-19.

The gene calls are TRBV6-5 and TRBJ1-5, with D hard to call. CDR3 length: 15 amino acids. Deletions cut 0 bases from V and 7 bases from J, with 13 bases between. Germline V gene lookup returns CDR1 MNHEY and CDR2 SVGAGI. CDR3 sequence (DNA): TGTGCCAGCAGTTACTCGGGTCGGGGATCGCAGCCCCAGCATTTT. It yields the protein CASSYSGRGSQPQHF.

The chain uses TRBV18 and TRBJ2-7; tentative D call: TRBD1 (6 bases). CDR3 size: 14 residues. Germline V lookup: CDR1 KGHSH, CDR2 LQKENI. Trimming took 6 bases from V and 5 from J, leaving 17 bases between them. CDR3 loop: CASSPAGASHEQYF. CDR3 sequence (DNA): TGTGCCAGCTCCCCGGCAGGGGCAAGCCACGAGCAGTACTTC.

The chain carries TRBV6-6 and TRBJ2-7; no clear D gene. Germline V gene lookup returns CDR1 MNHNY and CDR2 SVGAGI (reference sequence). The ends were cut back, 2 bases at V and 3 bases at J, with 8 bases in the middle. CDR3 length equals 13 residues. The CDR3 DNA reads TGTGCCAGCAGTTACGGTCAGGTCTACGAGCAGTACTTC. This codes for CASSYGQVYEQYF.

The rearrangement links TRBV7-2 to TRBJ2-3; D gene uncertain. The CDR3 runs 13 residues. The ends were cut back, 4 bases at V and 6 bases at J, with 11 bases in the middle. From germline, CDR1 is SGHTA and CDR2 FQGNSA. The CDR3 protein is CASSSKYVDTQYF. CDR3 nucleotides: TGTGCCAGCAGCTCTAAGTATGTGGATACGCAGTATTTT.

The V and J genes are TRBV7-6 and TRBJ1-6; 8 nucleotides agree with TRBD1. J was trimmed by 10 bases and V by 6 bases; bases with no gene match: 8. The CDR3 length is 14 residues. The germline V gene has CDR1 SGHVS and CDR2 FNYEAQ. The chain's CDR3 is CASRLTGESSPLHF. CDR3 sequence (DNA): TGTGCCAGCAGGTTGACAGGGGAGAGCTCACCCCTCCACTTT.

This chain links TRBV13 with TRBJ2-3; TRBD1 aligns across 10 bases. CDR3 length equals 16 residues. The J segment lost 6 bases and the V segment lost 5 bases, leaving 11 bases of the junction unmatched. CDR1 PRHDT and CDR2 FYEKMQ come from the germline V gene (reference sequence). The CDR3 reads CASSRTETGGADTQYF. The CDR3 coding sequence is TGTGCCAGCAGCCGCACAGAGACAGGGGGCGCGGATACGCAGTATTTT.